This T cell receptor (beta chain) originates from a study of blood T cell repertoires in COVID-19. Under the authors' procedure: Nucleated cell number was recorded as an estimate derived from reference gene primer amplification. Sequencing used immunoSEQ multiplex PCR; TCRdb keeps in-frame clones, though not all of them. V and J calls and clone size are those listed in that table; D and trimming were worked out from the DNA. Here the sample spans a few hundred thousand clones, 85% to 90% being singletons. This CDR3 spans 17 amino acids. The V and J ends lost 2 bases and 1 base respectively, with 16 bases between them. Germline CDR1 reads SGHRS; CDR2 reads YFSETQ.

The rearrangement uses TRBV5-1 and TRBJ2-1, with D possibly TRBD2 on 6 matching bases. The specimen sequenced was peripheral blood. This TCR was recovered from a woman in her forties or fifties with acute or convalescent COVID-19. The CDR3 DNA follows: TGCGCCAGCAGCTTAGGATGGACTACTGAATCCTACAATGAGCAGTTCTTC. Translated, it gives CASSLGWTTESYNEQFF.